A selection of T cell receptor beta chains follows, all from one sample in a study of neurological immune-mediated disorders. TCRdb independently ran MiXCR on the 5' RACE reads; one entry per CDR3 protein. The sample includes around 33,000 distinct CDR3 sequences, approximately 20% of them seen just once. Sequences were obtained from CD4+ T cells from blood. The receptor set was obtained from a man over 45 with HTLV-1-associated myelopathy (HAM/TSP). Each CDR3 is given without its conserved first and last residue. Not every row has a clone size; where given, it reads once, few, many or a size class.

clone size	CDR3 length	V gene	CDR3 protein
many	11	TRBV15	ATSSDLNYEQY
-	14	TRBV7-2	ASSQTGSAGANVLT
-	13	TRBV19	ASSIGVGAKNIQY
many	13	TRBV2	ASSDSGANNSPLH
many	13	TRBV6-5	ASSSQGPSHNEQF
-	13	TRBV5-1	ASRPLDSDSYEQY
-	16	TRBV20-1	SARDVGGGPTNTGELF
-	13	TRBV7-3	ASSWGQGAYQPQH
many	10	TRBV20-1	SAERVNSPLH
-	12	TRBV5-1	ASSLQDRGTEAF
many	15	TRBV5-1	ASSLGGYKLNYNEQF
many	10	TRBV19	ASSIYQGEAF
many	13	TRBV19	ASKRSTGSRPEQF